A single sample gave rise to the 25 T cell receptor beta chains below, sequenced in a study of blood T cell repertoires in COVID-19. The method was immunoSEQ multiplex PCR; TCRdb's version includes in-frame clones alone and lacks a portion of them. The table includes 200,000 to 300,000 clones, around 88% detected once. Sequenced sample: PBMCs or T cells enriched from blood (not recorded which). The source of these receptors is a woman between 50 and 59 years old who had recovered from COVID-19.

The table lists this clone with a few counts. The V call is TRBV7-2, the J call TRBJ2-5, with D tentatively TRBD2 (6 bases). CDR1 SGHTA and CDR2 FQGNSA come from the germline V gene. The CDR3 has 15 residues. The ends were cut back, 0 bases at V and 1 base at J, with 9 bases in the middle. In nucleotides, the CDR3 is TGTGCCAGCAGCTTAGCAGCGCGGGGCCAAGAGACCCAGTACTTC. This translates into CASSLAARGQETQYF.

CDR3 in DNA: TGCAGCGTTGTCCTTTCGGTAGCTGAAAAACTGTTTTTT. This sequence encodes CSVVLSVAEKLFF. The chain uses TRBV29-1 and TRBJ1-4; D remains ambiguous. The CDR3 has 13 amino acids. CDR1 is SQVTM and CDR2 is ANQGSEA in the germline V gene. The V gene lost 4 bases and the J gene lost 7 bases, with 13 bases spanning the gap. The full variable domain, completed using reference TRBV29-1 and TRBJ1-4, is SAVISQKPSRDICQRGTSLTIQCQVDSQVTMMFWYRQQPGQSLTLIATANQGSEATYESGFVIDKFPISRPNLTFSTLTVSNMSPEDSSIYLCSVVLSVAEKLFFGSGTQLSVL.

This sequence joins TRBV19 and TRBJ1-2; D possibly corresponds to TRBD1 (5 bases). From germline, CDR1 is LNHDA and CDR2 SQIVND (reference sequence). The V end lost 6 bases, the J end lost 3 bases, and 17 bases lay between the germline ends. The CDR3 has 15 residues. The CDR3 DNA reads TGTGCCAGTAGAAACGGGCAGGGTACCTACTATGGCTACACCTTC. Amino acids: CASRNGQGTYYGYTF.

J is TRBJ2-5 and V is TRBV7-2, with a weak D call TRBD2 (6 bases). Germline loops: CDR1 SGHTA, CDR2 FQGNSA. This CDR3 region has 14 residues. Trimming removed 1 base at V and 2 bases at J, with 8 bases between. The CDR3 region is CASSLGGTQETQYF. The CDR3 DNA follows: TGTGCCAGCAGCTTAGGAGGGACTCAAGAGACCCAGTACTTC.

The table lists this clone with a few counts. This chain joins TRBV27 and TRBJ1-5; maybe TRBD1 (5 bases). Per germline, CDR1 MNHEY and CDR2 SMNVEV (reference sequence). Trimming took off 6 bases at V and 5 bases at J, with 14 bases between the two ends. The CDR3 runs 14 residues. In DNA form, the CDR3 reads TGTGCCAGCAGGGTTTTGGGGCCTGATCAGCCCCAGCATTTT. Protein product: CASRVLGPDQPQHF.

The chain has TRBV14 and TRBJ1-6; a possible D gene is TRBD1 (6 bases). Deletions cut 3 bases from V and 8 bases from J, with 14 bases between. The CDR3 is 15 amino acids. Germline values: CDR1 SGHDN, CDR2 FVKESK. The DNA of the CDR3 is TGTGCCAGCAGCCAGACTTCAGGGGAGTATTCACCCCTCCACTTT. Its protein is CASSQTSGEYSPLHF. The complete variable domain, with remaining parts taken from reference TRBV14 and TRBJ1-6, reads EAGVTQFPSHSVIEKGQTVTLRCDPISGHDNLYWYRRVMGKEIKFLLHFVKESKQDESGMPNNRFLAERTGGTYSTLKVQPAELEDSGVYFCASSQTSGEYSPLHFGNGTRLTVT.

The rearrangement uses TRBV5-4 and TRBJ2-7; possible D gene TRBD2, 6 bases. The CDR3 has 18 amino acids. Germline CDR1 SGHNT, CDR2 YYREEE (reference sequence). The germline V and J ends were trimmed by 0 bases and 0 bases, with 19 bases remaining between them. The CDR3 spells CASSLGGSSAGISYEQYF. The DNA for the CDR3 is TGTGCCAGCAGCTTGGGCGGATCTTCCGCGGGGATCTCCTACGAGCAGTACTTC. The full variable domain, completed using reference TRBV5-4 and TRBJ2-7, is ETGVTQSPTHLIKTRGQQVTLRCSSQSGHNTVSWYQQALGQGPQFIFQYYREEENGRGNFPPRFSGLQFPNYSSELNVNALELDDSALYLCASSLGGSSAGISYEQYFGPGTRLTVT.

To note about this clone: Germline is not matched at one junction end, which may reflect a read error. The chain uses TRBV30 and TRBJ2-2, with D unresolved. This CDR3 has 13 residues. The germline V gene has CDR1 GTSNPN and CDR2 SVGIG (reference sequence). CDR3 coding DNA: TGTGCCTGGATTCCGAATAACATCGGGGAGCTGTTTTTT. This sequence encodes CAWIPNNIGELFF.

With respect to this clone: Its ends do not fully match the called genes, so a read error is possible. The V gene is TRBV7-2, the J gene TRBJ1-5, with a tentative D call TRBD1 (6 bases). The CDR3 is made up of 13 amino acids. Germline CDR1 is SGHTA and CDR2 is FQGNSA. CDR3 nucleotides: TGTGCCAGCAGCTTATCGGTGGGGGGGCTCCGACGTTTT. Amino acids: CASSLSVGGLRRF.

This CDR3 reads CACQPRGPYNEQFF. DNA of the CDR3: TGTGCCTGCCAACCCAGGGGCCCCTACAATGAGCAGTTCTTC. This chain links TRBV30 with TRBJ2-1, with D possibly TRBD1 on 6 matching bases. Trimming took off 6 bases at V and 2 bases at J, with 14 bases between the two ends. Germline V gene data show CDR1 as GTSNPN and CDR2 as SVGIG (reference sequence). The CDR3 runs to 14 residues.

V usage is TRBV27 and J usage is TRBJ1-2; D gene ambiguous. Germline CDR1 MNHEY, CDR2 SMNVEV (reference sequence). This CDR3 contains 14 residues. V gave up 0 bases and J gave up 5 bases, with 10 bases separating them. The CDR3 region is CASSLSRAGYGYTF. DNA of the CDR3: TGTGCCAGCAGTTTATCGCGGGCGGGGTATGGCTACACCTTC.

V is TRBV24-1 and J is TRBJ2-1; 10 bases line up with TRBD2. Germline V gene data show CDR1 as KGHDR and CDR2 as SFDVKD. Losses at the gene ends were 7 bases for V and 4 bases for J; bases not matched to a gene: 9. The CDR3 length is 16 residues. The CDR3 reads CATSPGLAEPYNEQFF. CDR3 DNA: TGTGCCACCAGCCCCGGACTAGCGGAACCGTACAATGAGCAGTTCTTC.

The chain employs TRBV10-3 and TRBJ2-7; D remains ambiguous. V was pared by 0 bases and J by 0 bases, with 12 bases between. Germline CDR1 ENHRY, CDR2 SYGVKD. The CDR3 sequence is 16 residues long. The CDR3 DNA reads TGTGCCATCAGTGAGTCTCCGTCAGCGAGCTCCTACGAGCAGTACTTC. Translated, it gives CAISESPSASSYEQYF.

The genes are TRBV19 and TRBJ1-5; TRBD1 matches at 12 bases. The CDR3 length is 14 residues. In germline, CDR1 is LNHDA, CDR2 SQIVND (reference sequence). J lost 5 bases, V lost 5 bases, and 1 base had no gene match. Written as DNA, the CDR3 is TGTGCCAGTAGTGGGACAGGGGGCGATCAGCCCCAGCATTTT. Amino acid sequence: CASSGTGGDQPQHF.

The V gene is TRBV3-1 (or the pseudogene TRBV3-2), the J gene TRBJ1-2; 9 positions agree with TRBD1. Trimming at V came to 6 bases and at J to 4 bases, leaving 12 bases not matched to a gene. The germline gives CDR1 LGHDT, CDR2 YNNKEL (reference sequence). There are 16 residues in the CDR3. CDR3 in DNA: TGTGCCAGCAGGGTCACCGGGACAGGGTTTAGCTATGGCTACACCTTC. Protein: CASRVTGTGFSYGYTF.

CDR3 amino acids: CSVRVGLPDTQYF. CDR3 DNA: TGCAGCGTCCGGGTGGGGCTCCCAGATACGCAGTATTTT. The chain carries TRBV29-1 and TRBJ2-3; perhaps TRBD1 as D (5 bases). In germline, CDR1 is SQVTM, CDR2 ANQGSEA. The V gene lost 6 bases and the J gene lost 4 bases, with 14 bases spanning the gap. The CDR3 length is 13 residues.

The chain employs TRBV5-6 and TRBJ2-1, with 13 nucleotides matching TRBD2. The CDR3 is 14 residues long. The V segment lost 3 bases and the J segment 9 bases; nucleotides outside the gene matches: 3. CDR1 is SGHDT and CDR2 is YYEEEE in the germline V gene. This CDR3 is CASSWTSGGREQFF. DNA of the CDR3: TGTGCCAGCAGCTGGACTAGCGGGGGCCGTGAGCAGTTCTTC.

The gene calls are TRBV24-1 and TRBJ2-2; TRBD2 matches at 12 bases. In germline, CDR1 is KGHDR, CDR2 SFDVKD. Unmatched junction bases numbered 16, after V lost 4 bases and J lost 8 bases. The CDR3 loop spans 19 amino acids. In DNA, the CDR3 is TGTGCCACCAGTGACCAAACGGGACTAGCGGGCCGGGAGTCTGGGGAGCTGTTTTTT. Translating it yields CATSDQTGLAGRESGELFF.

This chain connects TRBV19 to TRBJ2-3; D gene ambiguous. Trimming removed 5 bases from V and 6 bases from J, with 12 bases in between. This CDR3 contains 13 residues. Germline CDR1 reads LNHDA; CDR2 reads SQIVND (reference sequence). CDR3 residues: CASSVREADTQYF. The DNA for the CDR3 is TGTGCCAGTAGTGTCCGCGAGGCGGATACGCAGTATTTT.

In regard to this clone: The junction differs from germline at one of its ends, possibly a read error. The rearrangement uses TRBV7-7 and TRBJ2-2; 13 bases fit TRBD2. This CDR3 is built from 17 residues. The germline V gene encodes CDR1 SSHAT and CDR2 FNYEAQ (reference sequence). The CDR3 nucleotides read TGTGCTAGCAGCCCGCGACTAGCGGGGGGTTACACCGGGGAGCTGTTTTTT. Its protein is CASSPRLAGGYTGELFF.

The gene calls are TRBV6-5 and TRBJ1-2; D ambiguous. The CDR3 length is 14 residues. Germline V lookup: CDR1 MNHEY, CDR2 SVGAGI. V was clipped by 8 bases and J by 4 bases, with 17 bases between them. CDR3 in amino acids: CASGPVGEGYGYTF. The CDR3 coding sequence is TGTGCCAGCGGCCCCGTCGGGGAAGGCTATGGCTACACCTTC.

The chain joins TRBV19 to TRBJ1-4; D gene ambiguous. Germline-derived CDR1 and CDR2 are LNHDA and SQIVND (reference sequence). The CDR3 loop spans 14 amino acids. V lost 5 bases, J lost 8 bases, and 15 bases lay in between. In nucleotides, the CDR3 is TGTGCCAGTAGTCATGGACTTTCCCGCGAAAAACTGTTTTTT. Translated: CASSHGLSREKLFF.

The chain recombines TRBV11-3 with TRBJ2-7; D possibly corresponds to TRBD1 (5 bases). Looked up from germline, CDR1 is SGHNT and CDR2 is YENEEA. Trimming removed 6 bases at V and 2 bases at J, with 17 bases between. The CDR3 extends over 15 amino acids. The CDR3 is CASSGRGNFAYEQYF. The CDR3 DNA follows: TGTGCCAGCAGTGGTAGGGGAAACTTCGCCTACGAGCAGTACTTC.

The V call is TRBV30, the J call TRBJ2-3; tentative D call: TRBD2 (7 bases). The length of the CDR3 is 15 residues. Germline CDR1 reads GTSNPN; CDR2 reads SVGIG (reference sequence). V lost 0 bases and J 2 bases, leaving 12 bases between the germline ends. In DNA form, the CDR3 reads TGTGCCTGGAGTGTAGGGGGGGGGTTCACAGATACGCAGTATTTT. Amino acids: CAWSVGGGFTDTQYF.

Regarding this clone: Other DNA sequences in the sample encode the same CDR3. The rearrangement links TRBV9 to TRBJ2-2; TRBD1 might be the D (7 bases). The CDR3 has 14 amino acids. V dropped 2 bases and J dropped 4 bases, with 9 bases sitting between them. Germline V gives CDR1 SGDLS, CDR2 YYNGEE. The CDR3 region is CASSVQGGTGELFF. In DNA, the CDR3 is TGTGCCAGCAGCGTCCAGGGGGGCACCGGGGAGCTGTTTTTT.